The 21 T cell receptor beta chains listed next were all sequenced from one sample in a study of cytomegalovirus exposure and HLA in healthy donors. Primers for the PCR totalled 60 Vbeta and 13 Jbeta. Using immunoSEQ multiplex PCR, the repertoire was profiled, and TCRdb retains in-frame clones only, with some absent. Of 95,000 to 120,000 clones listed, about 64% were seen once; the top ten hold about 8.3%. Sequencing was performed on PBMCs. The receptor set was obtained from a man aged 18 to 35 in good health and CMV-seropositive.

The chain links TRBV27 to TRBJ2-3; perhaps TRBD2 as D (6 bases). CDR3 length equals 14 residues. Trimming removed 6 bases at V and 2 bases at J, with 12 bases between. The V gene's germline CDR1 is MNHEY and CDR2 SMNVEV (reference sequence). The CDR3 sequence: CASSLGGFTDTQYF. The DNA for the CDR3 is TGTGCCAGCAGCCTCGGGGGATTCACAGATACGCAGTATTTT.

This clone was counted once. This sequence joins TRBV11-3 and TRBJ2-5, with 9 bases matching TRBD2. Germline CDR1 SGHNT, CDR2 YENEEA. The ends lost 3 bases at V and 4 bases at J; junction bases unmatched: 15. The CDR3 length is 18 residues. CDR3 sequence (DNA): TGTGCCAGCAGCTTCGGAATGCGGGGGGGCCCAAAGAGAGAGACCCAGTACTTC. Protein sequence: CASSFGMRGGPKRETQYF.

The chain combines TRBV28 with TRBJ2-7; TRBD1 is a possible D gene (6 bases). Trimming took 4 bases from V and 2 from J, leaving 12 bases between them. The CDR3 length is 14 residues. CDR1 is MDHEN and CDR2 is SYDVKM in the germline V gene. CDR3 residues: CASSYKTGPYEQYF. The CDR3 nucleotides read TGTGCCAGCAGTTACAAGACAGGACCCTACGAGCAGTACTTC.

The chain is built from TRBV7-6 and TRBJ2-2; 9 positions agree with TRBD2. CDR3 length: 15 amino acids. Germline values: CDR1 SGHVS, CDR2 FNYEAQ. The V gene end was trimmed by 0 bases and the J gene end by 5 bases; junction bases not matched to a gene: 1. The CDR3: CASSLARGGTGELFF. The CDR3 DNA sequence: TGTGCCAGCAGCTTAGCGCGGGGGGGGACCGGGGAGCTGTTTTTT.

V is TRBV30 and J is TRBJ2-1, with 8 bases matching TRBD1. The junction had 3 bases not matched to a gene; V was cut back by 0 bases and J by 2 bases. CDR3 length: 15 amino acids. Per the germline V gene, CDR1 is GTSNPN and CDR2 is SVGIG (reference sequence). The CDR3 is CAWSVLRGPYNEQFF. The DNA for the CDR3 is TGTGCCTGGAGTGTACTCAGGGGGCCCTACAATGAGCAGTTCTTC.

The chain uses TRBV7-9 and TRBJ2-3, with 9 positions matching TRBD2. Trimming cost V 4 bases and J 0 bases; bases outside gene matches: 2. The CDR3 extends over 15 amino acids. Germline CDR1 reads SEHNR; CDR2 reads FQNEAQ (reference sequence). CDR3 protein: CASSSAGGSTDTQYF. The CDR3 bases are TGTGCCAGCAGCTCAGCGGGGGGAAGCACAGATACGCAGTATTTT.

This CDR3 is CAIRGHLNTEAFF. In DNA form, the CDR3 reads TGTGCCATCAGGGGACACTTGAACACTGAAGCTTTCTTT. V usage is TRBV10-3 and J usage is TRBJ1-1; maybe TRBD1 (6 bases). Germline-derived CDR1 and CDR2 are ENHRY and SYGVKD. The V gene lost 6 bases and the J gene lost 0 bases, with 8 bases spanning the gap. This CDR3 has 13 amino acids.

V is TRBV11-2 and J is TRBJ2-1, with 8 bases lining up with TRBD2. This CDR3 has 15 amino acids. Germline CDR1 SGHAT, CDR2 FQNNGV. The V gene end was trimmed by 2 bases and the J gene end by 8 bases; junction bases not matched to a gene: 8. The CDR3 DNA reads TGTGCCAGCAGCTTAACGGCGGGGGGTTATTATGAGCAGTTCTTC. It translates to CASSLTAGGYYEQFF.

This chain connects TRBV9 to TRBJ1-1, with TRBD1 matching over 10 bases. The CDR3 runs to 15 residues. Germline CDR1 and CDR2: SGDLS and YYNGEE. V shed 7 bases and J 1 base; nucleotides not matched to a gene: 7. The CDR3 bases are TGTGCCAGCGCATACTGGACAGGGGGGAACACTGAAGCTTTCTTT. It translates to CASAYWTGGNTEAFF.

The chain has TRBV5-1 and TRBJ1-6, with 7 bases matching TRBD1. The V gene's germline CDR1 is SGHRS and CDR2 YFSETQ. J gave up 0 bases and V 0 bases, and 0 bases lay outside the gene matches. The CDR3 extends over 16 amino acids. The DNA for the CDR3 is TGCGCCAGCAGCTTGGGGGACAGCTCCTATAATTCACCCCTCCACTTT. Translation gives CASSLGDSSYNSPLHF. Supplemented by reference TRBV5-1 and TRBJ1-6, the full variable domain reads KAGVTQTPRYLIKTRGQQVTLSCSPISGHRSVSWYQQTPGQGLQFLFEYFSETQRNKGNFPGRFSGRQFSNSRSEMNVSTLELGDSALYLCASSLGDSSYNSPLHFGNGTRLTVT.

The CDR3 nucleotides read TGTGCCAGCACGTCATCAGGGGGTCAGCCCCAGCATTTT. This translates into CASTSSGGQPQHF. The chain links TRBV2 to TRBJ1-5; 7 nucleotides line up with TRBD1. This CDR3 is 13 amino acids long. Germline-derived CDR1 and CDR2 are SNHLY and FYNNEI. J was trimmed by 6 bases and V by 7 bases; bases with no gene match: 6.

This chain links TRBV28 with TRBJ2-2; a weak D match, TRBD1 (5 bases). V lost 7 bases, J lost 1 base, and 10 bases lay in between. The germline V gene encodes CDR1 MDHEN and CDR2 SYDVKM. This CDR3 spans 14 amino acids. CDR3 protein: CASKTEVNTGELFF. In DNA, the CDR3 is TGTGCCAGCAAGACAGAGGTGAACACCGGGGAGCTGTTTTTT.

The chain has TRBV5-1 and TRBJ1-1; D remains ambiguous. Per the germline V gene, CDR1 is SGHRS and CDR2 is YFSETQ. The CDR3 has 11 amino acids. The germline V and J ends were trimmed by 5 bases and 7 bases, with 9 bases remaining between them. CDR3 nucleotide sequence: TGCGCCAGCAGGTTTGAGGGTGAAGCTTTCTTT. Protein sequence: CASRFEGEAFF.

The chain employs TRBV6-1 and TRBJ2-7; possible D gene TRBD1, 6 bases. Germline values: CDR1 MNHNS, CDR2 SASEGT. The length of the CDR3 is 13 residues. V was cut by 3 bases and J by 5 bases, with 11 bases left in between. The DNA for the CDR3 is TGTGCCAGCAGTGATACAGGGATCGACGAGCAGTACGTC. Translating gives CASSDTGIDEQYV.

This clone has only a few counts. The V and J genes are TRBV7-9 and TRBJ2-3; D is ambiguous. CDR1 and CDR2 from the germline V gene are SEHNR and FQNEAQ (reference sequence). This CDR3 region has 15 residues. Trimming left V 6 bases short and J 0 bases short, with 13 bases between. CDR3 in amino acids: CASSLTSASTDTQYF. The DNA for the CDR3 is TGTGCCAGCAGTTTGACAAGTGCTAGCACAGATACGCAGTATTTT.

This rearrangement joins TRBV28 to TRBJ2-7, with TRBD2 matching 16 bases. The V gene end was trimmed by 6 bases and the J gene end by 5 bases; junction bases not matched to a gene: 10. The germline CDR1 and CDR2 sequences are MDHEN and SYDVKM. The CDR3 has 17 residues. The CDR3 DNA is TGTGCCAGCAGGACGGGACTAGCGGGGGGGCCGGTCCACGAGCAGTACTTC. This translates into CASRTGLAGGPVHEQYF.

The chain links TRBV27 to TRBJ1-1, with unresolved D. V dropped 2 bases and J dropped 4 bases, with 14 bases sitting between them. Germline CDR1 is MNHEY and CDR2 is SMNVEV (reference sequence). The length of the CDR3 is 15 residues. Here the CDR3 DNA reads TGTGCCAGCAGTTTAATACCTGGGTCGGGCACTGAAGCTTTCTTT. It yields the protein CASSLIPGSGTEAFF.

Note on this clone: The sample holds other DNA sequences that translate to the same CDR3. V and J are TRBV6-1 and TRBJ2-6, with D tentatively TRBD1 (6 bases). CDR3 length: 15 amino acids. Trimming removed 6 bases from V and 4 bases from J, with 13 bases in between. The germline gives CDR1 MNHNS, CDR2 SASEGT. The CDR3 protein is CASSKQGSGANVLTF. CDR3 in DNA: TGTGCCAGCAGCAAACAGGGATCCGGGGCCAACGTCCTGACTTTC.

The J gene is TRBJ2-3, the V gene TRBV4-2, with 7 bases aligning to TRBD1. Looked up from germline, CDR1 is LGHNA and CDR2 is YNFKEQ. Trimming took 4 bases from V and 4 from J; bases not matched to a gene: 8. The CDR3 covers 15 residues. CDR3 in DNA: TGTGCCAGCAGCCGACAGGGTGTTATCGCAGATACGCAGTATTTT. It codes for CASSRQGVIADTQYF.

This clone came up a few times. Other DNA sequences in the sample encode the same CDR3. The V call is TRBV6-5, the J call TRBJ1-6; maybe TRBD1 (6 bases). Germline assignment: CDR1 MNHEY and CDR2 SVGAGI. V was trimmed by 6 bases and J by 10 bases, leaving 19 bases between them. The length of the CDR3 is 15 residues. DNA of the CDR3: TGTGCCAGCAGCCAATCTAGGGGGTATGGCTCACCCCTCCACTTT. It specifies CASSQSRGYGSPLHF.

V is TRBV5-1 and J is TRBJ2-1; 10 positions match TRBD2. The CDR3 consists of 15 residues. The V and J ends lost 6 bases and 2 bases, in that order; junction bases with no gene match: 5. Germline assignment: CDR1 SGHRS and CDR2 YFSETQ. CDR3 residues: CASKVAGGPYNEQFF. The CDR3 DNA sequence: TGCGCCAGCAAGGTAGCGGGGGGCCCCTACAATGAGCAGTTCTTC.